Presented here are 27 T cell receptor beta chains from one specimen sequenced in a study of cytomegalovirus exposure and HLA in healthy donors. It was with 60 Vbeta and 13 Jbeta primers that the PCR ran. Profiled with immunoSEQ multiplex PCR; TCRdb holds only in-frame clones, not every one. The sample has about 220,000 clones; about 74% are singletons. The source material was PBMCs. All receptors derive from a woman aged 25-40 years in good health and CMV-seronegative.

This clone has more than one count but fewer than ten. This chain connects TRBV2 to TRBJ1-5; TRBD1 is a possible D gene (5 bases). Germline V gives CDR1 SNHLY, CDR2 FYNNEI. V lost 3 bases, J lost 3 bases, and 9 bases lay in between. The CDR3 is 14 amino acids. The CDR3 spells CASSDMTVNQPQHF. Written as DNA, the CDR3 is TGTGCCAGCAGTGATATGACAGTCAATCAGCCCCAGCATTTT. Supplemented by reference TRBV2 and TRBJ1-5, the full variable domain reads EPEVTQTPSHQVTQMGQEVILRCVPISNHLYFYWYRQILGQKVEFLVSFYNNEISEKSEIFDDQFSVERPDGSNFTLKIRSTKLEDSAMYFCASSDMTVNQPQHFGDGTRLSIL.

The gene calls are TRBV30 and TRBJ2-5; 14 positions match TRBD2. Germline lookup yields CDR1 GTSNPN and CDR2 SVGIG (reference sequence). The length of the CDR3 is 15 residues. The junction had 5 bases not matched to a gene; V was cut back by 3 bases and J by 5 bases. Here the CDR3 reads CAWSPGLAGVETQYF. The CDR3 nucleotides read TGTGCCTGGAGCCCGGGACTAGCGGGGGTGGAGACCCAGTACTTC.

This chain joins TRBV5-4 and TRBJ2-7; TRBD1 might be the D (5 bases). V was clipped by 1 base and J by 6 bases, with 8 bases between them. The CDR3 is made up of 12 amino acids. Germline CDR1 and CDR2: SGHNT and YYREEE (reference sequence). CDR3 region: CASSLPRAEQYF. The CDR3 DNA reads as TGTGCCAGCAGCTTGCCCAGGGCCGAGCAGTACTTC.

The J gene is TRBJ2-3, the V gene TRBV9, with D possibly matching TRBD1 (5 bases). The V gene's germline CDR1 is SGDLS and CDR2 YYNGEE. The CDR3 extends over 17 amino acids. V was pared by 2 bases and J by 2 bases, with 18 bases between. The CDR3 spells CASSVPRGPPDTDTQYF. In DNA form, the CDR3 reads TGTGCCAGCAGCGTTCCTAGGGGCCCGCCCGACACAGATACGCAGTATTTT.

For the CDR3, the DNA is TGTGCCAGCACCATGGGGGCAGGGGAAGAGACCCAGTACTTC. Translating it yields CASTMGAGEETQYF. V is TRBV7-2 and J is TRBJ2-5, with TRBD1 as a possible D gene (6 bases). The CDR3 extends over 14 amino acids. V was clipped by 7 bases and J by 3 bases, with 15 bases between them. Germline-derived CDR1 and CDR2 are SGHTA and FQGNSA.

V usage is TRBV5-6 and J usage is TRBJ1-1; the match to TRBD1 covers 10 bases. The CDR3 is 15 amino acids. The V and J ends lost 3 bases and 4 bases, in that order; junction bases with no gene match: 6. CDR1 is SGHDT and CDR2 is YYEEEE in the germline V gene. The CDR3: CASSSDRGTSTEAFF. The CDR3 region has the DNA TGTGCCAGCAGCTCGGACAGGGGGACGAGCACTGAAGCTTTCTTT.

This chain joins TRBV7-9 and TRBJ2-1, with 12 bases identical to TRBD2. Germline CDR1 is SEHNR and CDR2 is FQNEAQ (reference sequence). V gave up 5 bases and J gave up 2 bases; unmatched junction bases: 7. The CDR3 has 17 amino acids. For the CDR3, the DNA is TGTGCCAGCAGCCCCAGGACTAGCGGGATGACCTACAATGAGCAGTTCTTC. It is translated as CASSPRTSGMTYNEQFF. The full variable domain, with the rest looked up from reference TRBV7-9 and TRBJ2-1, is DTGVSQNPRHKITKRGQNVTFRCDPISEHNRLYWYRQTLGQGPEFLTYFQNEAQLEKSRLLSDRFSAERPKGSFSTLEIQRTEQGDSAMYLCASSPRTSGMTYNEQFFGPGTRLTVL.

This chain connects TRBV5-6 to TRBJ2-1; D ambiguous. Germline V lookup: CDR1 SGHDT, CDR2 YYEEEE. V was cut by 1 base and J by 7 bases, with 6 bases left in between. The CDR3 loop spans 12 amino acids. CDR3 coding DNA: TGTGCCAGCAGCTTGACAGTTAATGAGCAGTTCTTC. It codes for CASSLTVNEQFF.

V and J are TRBV19 and TRBJ1-1; D perhaps matches TRBD1 (5 bases). CDR1 and CDR2 (germline): LNHDA, SQIVND (reference sequence). The CDR3 length is 15 residues. V was cut by 3 bases and J by 5 bases, with 16 bases left in between. CDR3 sequence: CASSISGTPGTEAFF. In nucleotides, the CDR3 is TGTGCCAGTAGTATTAGCGGGACGCCCGGGACTGAAGCTTTCTTT.

This clone was counted a few times. The genes are TRBV5-1 and TRBJ2-5, with D unresolved. The CDR3 consists of 12 residues. Germline CDR1 is SGHRS and CDR2 is YFSETQ. Between the trimmed V and J ends, which lost 1 base and 5 bases, there was a span of 6 bases. DNA of the CDR3: TGCGCCAGCAGCTTGCGTCAGGAGACCCAGTACTTC. As protein: CASSLRQETQYF.

The chain employs TRBV9 and TRBJ2-2; possibly TRBD2 for D (6 bases). From germline, CDR1 is SGDLS and CDR2 YYNGEE. CDR3 length: 16 residues. The V end lost 0 bases, the J end lost 3 bases, and 12 bases lay between the germline ends. The CDR3 DNA is TGTGCCAGCAGCGTAGATGGAGGGGCCCACACCGGGGAGCTGTTTTTT. As protein: CASSVDGGAHTGELFF.

This clone was counted only a few times. The chain is built from TRBV7-9 and TRBJ2-1; D possibly corresponds to TRBD2 (6 bases). CDR1 is SEHNR and CDR2 is FQNEAQ in the germline V gene (reference sequence). The V gene lost 5 bases and the J gene lost 3 bases, with 8 bases spanning the gap. The CDR3 runs 13 residues. The chain's CDR3 is CASSPGGYNEQFF. CDR3 DNA sequence: TGTGCCAGCAGCCCCGGGGGCTACAATGAGCAGTTCTTC.

The rearrangement joins TRBV7-9 to TRBJ1-4; tentatively, D is TRBD1 (5 bases). The V gene lost 4 bases and the J gene lost 12 bases, with 24 bases spanning the gap. This CDR3 has 16 residues. Germline V CDR1 and CDR2: SEHNR, FQNEAQ (reference sequence). CDR3 bases: TGTGCCAGCAGCTCACAAACCACCGGTGTACGGGGGGAACTGTTTTTT. It translates to CASSSQTTGVRGELFF.

The chain carries TRBV12-5 and TRBJ1-5, with unresolved D. V was pared by 0 bases and J by 7 bases, with 7 bases between. Germline V gene data show CDR1 as LGHNT and CDR2 as FRNRAP. The CDR3 length is 13 residues. CDR3 DNA sequence: TGTGCTAGTGGTTTGGTACGGGGACAGCCCCAGCATTTT. This codes for CASGLVRGQPQHF.

This clone turned up a few times. The V gene is TRBV6-6, the J gene TRBJ1-3; D remains unclear. Germline CDR1 and CDR2: MNHNY and SVGAGI (reference sequence). Between the trimmed V and J ends, which lost 7 bases and 4 bases, there was a span of 20 bases. This CDR3 contains 16 residues. This CDR3 reads CASIQRAGQQGNTIYF. CDR3 nucleotide sequence: TGTGCCAGCATCCAACGAGCAGGCCAGCAGGGAAACACCATATATTTT.

In its sample, this clone was seen once. The gene calls are TRBV9 and TRBJ2-2; 10 nucleotides line up with TRBD1. Germline V lookup: CDR1 SGDLS, CDR2 YYNGEE. This CDR3 spans 16 amino acids. Trimming cost V 4 bases and J 6 bases; bases outside gene matches: 9. DNA of the CDR3: TGTGCCAGCAGCTTTGGACAGGGGGAAGCGGCCGGGGAGCTGTTTTTT. Translating it yields CASSFGQGEAAGELFF. Combining the CDR3 with reference TRBV9 and TRBJ2-2 gives the whole variable domain DSGVTQTPKHLITATGQRVTLRCSPRSGDLSVYWYQQSLDQGLQFLIQYYNGEERAKGNILERFSAQQFPDLHSELNLSSLELGDSALYFCASSFGQGEAAGELFFGEGSRLTVL.

This clone was detected a few times. The CDR3 is CASSPAGQGNSPLHF. CDR3 in DNA: TGCGCCAGCAGCCCGGCGGGACAGGGCAATTCACCCCTCCACTTT. The chain recombines TRBV5-1 with TRBJ1-6, with TRBD1 identical over 9 bases. The CDR3 spans 15 residues. Losses at the gene ends were 4 bases for V and 7 bases for J; bases not matched to a gene: 6. The V gene's germline CDR1 is SGHRS and CDR2 YFSETQ.

The count of this clone is one. This chain links TRBV6-1 with TRBJ1-5; TRBD1 matches 7 bases. The CDR3 totals 15 residues. V shed 6 bases and J 5 bases; nucleotides not matched to a gene: 10. From germline, CDR1 is MNHNS and CDR2 SASEGT. DNA of the CDR3: TGTGCCAGCAGGACGGGACAGCTGGATTATCAGCCCCAGCATTTT. This gives the protein CASRTGQLDYQPQHF.

The J gene is TRBJ1-1, the V gene TRBV30; D possibly corresponds to TRBD1 (5 bases). Germline V CDR1 and CDR2: GTSNPN, SVGIG (reference sequence). V gave up 2 bases and J gave up 0 bases, with 16 bases separating them. There are 16 residues in the CDR3. The CDR3 coding sequence is TGTGCCTGGAGTCGCCAGGGAGGGGTACTGAACACTGAAGCTTTCTTT. It specifies CAWSRQGGVLNTEAFF. The complete variable domain, with remaining parts taken from reference TRBV30 and TRBJ1-1, reads SQTIHQWPATLVQPVGSPLSLECTVEGTSNPNLYWYRQAAGRGLQLLFYSVGIGQISSEVPQNLSASRPQDRQFILSSKKLLLSDSGFYLCAWSRQGGVLNTEAFFGQGTRLTVV.

The chain uses TRBV5-4 and TRBJ2-1; D is undetermined. V was pared by 4 bases and J by 0 bases, with 14 bases between. CDR3 length: 16 amino acids. Germline CDR1 reads SGHNT; CDR2 reads YYREEE (reference sequence). CDR3 DNA: TGTGCCAGCAGCGACTCCCTTGTGAGCTCCTACAATGAGCAGTTCTTC. Its protein is CASSDSLVSSYNEQFF.

The J gene is TRBJ2-1, the V gene TRBV5-1; 10 positions match TRBD2. V shed 4 bases and J 4 bases; nucleotides not matched to a gene: 2. Germline V gene sequence: CDR1 SGHRS, CDR2 YFSETQ. This CDR3 has 14 amino acids. CDR3 sequence: CASSGAGGYNEQFF. Written as DNA, the CDR3 is TGCGCCAGCAGCGGAGCGGGAGGGTACAATGAGCAGTTCTTC.

The chain joins TRBV4-2 to TRBJ2-7; 9 bases are shared with TRBD2. This CDR3 comprises 19 residues. CDR1 and CDR2 (germline): LGHNA, YNFKEQ. V was pared by 0 bases and J by 6 bases, with 18 bases of the junction left unmatched. The CDR3 coding sequence is TGTGCCAGCAGCCAAGATACCGCAGCGGGAGGTTTTATCTTGGGCGAGCAGTACTTC. Its translation is CASSQDTAAGGFILGEQYF.

V is TRBV14 and J is TRBJ1-1; D is possibly TRBD1 (6 bases). Trimming removed 4 bases at V and 6 bases at J, with 15 bases between. Germline CDR1 is SGHDN and CDR2 is FVKESK. This CDR3 has 14 residues. CDR3 DNA sequence: TGTGCCAGCAGCCGTACCCCAGGGGACCCTGAAGCTTTCTTT. Translating gives CASSRTPGDPEAFF.

The chain carries TRBV2 and TRBJ2-1; TRBD2 matches 15 bases. V shed 5 bases, J shed 3 bases, and the junction held 8 bases outside the gene matches. This CDR3 is 18 amino acids long. Germline CDR1 and CDR2: SNHLY and FYNNEI. The CDR3 DNA sequence: TGTGCCAGCAGTAGGACTAGCGGGAGGGGGGGATACTACAATGAGCAGTTCTTC. Translating it yields CASSRTSGRGGYYNEQFF.

The CDR3 protein is CASSSSAGLHTGELFF. CDR3 coding DNA: TGCGCCAGCAGCTCCTCAGCGGGACTACATACCGGGGAGCTGTTTTTT. The chain carries TRBV5-1 and TRBJ2-2, with 7 bases lining up with TRBD2. From germline, CDR1 is SGHRS and CDR2 YFSETQ. V lost 3 bases and J lost 5; bases outside the gene matches: 10. This CDR3 is 16 amino acids long.

The sample holds one count of this clone. The chain has TRBV10-2 and TRBJ1-2; 7 positions agree with TRBD1. With 7 bases clipped from V and 6 bases from J, the junction kept 11 bases outside the gene matches. The CDR3 totals 14 residues. The germline V gene encodes CDR1 WSHSY and CDR2 SAAADI. The CDR3 coding sequence is TGCGCCAGCAAAGTAGTAGGAGGGGGCGATGGCTACACCTTC. Protein: CASKVVGGGDGYTF.

The chain couples TRBV19 to TRBJ1-1; D unresolved. Germline V gene data show CDR1 as LNHDA and CDR2 as SQIVND (reference sequence). The V gene lost 4 bases and the J gene lost 4 bases, with 10 bases spanning the gap. CDR3 length: 13 amino acids. The CDR3 nucleotides read TGTGCCAGTAGTAACCCGGGAGGCACTGAAGCTTTCTTT. Encoded protein: CASSNPGGTEAFF.